This TCR beta chain was retrieved from a study of blood T cell repertoires in COVID-19. V dropped 4 bases and J dropped 5 bases, with 11 bases sitting between them. The CDR3 is 14 amino acids. Germline-derived CDR1 and CDR2 are WSHSY and SAAADI. TCRdb keeps only in-frame clones here, not all; method: immunoSEQ multiplex PCR. The sample contains under 250,000 clones, approximately 84% of which appear only once. This TCR was recovered from a woman aged 55 to 70 with acute or convalescent COVID-19. This chain joins TRBV10-2 and TRBJ1-4; tentative D call: TRBD1 (6 bases). Sample: peripheral blood. DNA of the CDR3: TGCGCCAGCAGTGCAGGGGACCTAAATGAAAAACTGTTTTTT. This translates into CASSAGDLNEKLFF.